A selection of T cell receptor beta chains follows, all from one sample in a study of T cell clonotyping in hematopoietic cell transplantation. This table comes from immunoSEQ multiplex PCR, and its TCRdb copy is limited to in-frame clones, with some not included. The sample has under 9,500 clones; roughly 81% are singletons. The source material was peripheral blood mononuclear cells, sampled 180 days after allogeneic stem cell transplant. These receptor sequences come from a female patient aged 50-60 years who had an allogeneic stem cell transplant from an unrelated donor, so the T cells may come from the graft donor. Some clones in this sample may be carry-over from other donors' samples. CDR3s include the opening cysteine and the closing phenylalanine or tryptophan. The order of the fields is D gene, J gene, clone size, V gene, CDR3 protein, CDR3 DNA. D genes are given only for firm matches. Size is stated for part of the rows, as once, few or many counts, or as a class when the clone is expanded.

d_gene: TRBD1; j_gene: TRBJ2-7; abundance: -; v_gene: TRBV7-8; CDR3aa: CASSGPGQGYEQYF; CDR3nt: TGTGCCAGCAGCGGCCCGGGACAGGGCTACGAGCAGTACTTC
d_gene: -; j_gene: TRBJ2-3; abundance: -; v_gene: TRBV27; CDR3aa: CASASPQLTDTQYF; CDR3nt: TGTGCCAGCGCATCCCCCCAGTTAACAGATACGCAGTATTTT
d_gene: TRBD2; j_gene: TRBJ2-4; abundance: -; v_gene: TRBV7-2; CDR3aa: CASSEAGEGNIQYF; CDR3nt: TGTGCCAGCAGCGAAGCGGGAGAGGGAAACATTCAGTACTTC
d_gene: -; j_gene: TRBJ1-2; abundance: -; v_gene: TRBV6-1; CDR3aa: CASRRIPGGYTF; CDR3nt: TGTGCCAGCAGAAGGATCCCGGGTGGCTACACCTTC
d_gene: -; j_gene: TRBJ1-5; abundance: once; v_gene: TRBV5-1; CDR3aa: CASSLDGVGQPQHF; CDR3nt: TGCGCCAGCAGCTTGGACGGGGTTGGTCAGCCCCAGCATTTT
d_gene: -; j_gene: TRBJ1-2; abundance: -; v_gene: TRBV19; CDR3aa: CASKGGLVGYTF; CDR3nt: TGTGCCAGTAAGGGGGGGCTGGTGGGCTACACCTTC
d_gene: -; j_gene: TRBJ2-6; abundance: few; v_gene: TRBV5-1; CDR3aa: CASRDRSSGANVLTF; CDR3nt: TGCGCCAGCAGGGACAGAAGCTCTGGGGCCAACGTCCTGACTTTC
d_gene: -; j_gene: TRBJ2-7; abundance: -; v_gene: TRBV30; CDR3aa: CAWKDREGRDPGREQYF; CDR3nt: TGTGCCTGGAAAGACAGGGAGGGAAGAGACCCAGGAAGAGAGCAGTACTTC
d_gene: -; j_gene: TRBJ1-1; abundance: -; v_gene: TRBV28; CDR3aa: CASSYASEAFF; CDR3nt: TGTGCCAGCAGTTATGCATCTGAAGCTTTCTTT
d_gene: TRBD1; j_gene: TRBJ1-6; abundance: -; v_gene: TRBV15; CDR3aa: CTTSRAGQGNSPLHF; CDR3nt: TGCACCACCAGCAGAGCAGGACAGGGGAATTCACCCCTCCACTTT
d_gene: -; j_gene: TRBJ1-1; abundance: -; v_gene: TRBV29-1; CDR3aa: CSGILRGTEAFF; CDR3nt: TGCAGCGGAATTCTTAGGGGCACTGAAGCTTTCTTT
d_gene: -; j_gene: TRBJ1-4; abundance: -; v_gene: TRBV11-2; CDR3aa: CASSLQDPNEKLFF; CDR3nt: TGTGCCAGCAGCTTACAGGACCCCAATGAAAAACTGTTTTTT
d_gene: -; j_gene: TRBJ2-1; abundance: -; v_gene: TRBV30; CDR3aa: CARDIPSSYNEQFF; CDR3nt: TGTGCTCGGGATATACCAAGCTCCTACAATGAGCAGTTCTTC
d_gene: TRBD1; j_gene: TRBJ1-6; abundance: -; v_gene: TRBV9; CDR3aa: CASSGRGQVQNSPLHF; CDR3nt: TGTGCCAGCAGCGGGAGGGGGCAGGTGCAAAATTCACCCCTCCACTTT
d_gene: -; j_gene: TRBJ2-4; abundance: -; v_gene: TRBV6-1; CDR3aa: CASSEGAGAKNIQYF; CDR3nt: TGTGCCAGCAGTGAAGGGGCTGGGGCCAAAAACATTCAGTACTTC
d_gene: TRBD1; j_gene: TRBJ2-1; abundance: -; v_gene: TRBV6-5; CDR3aa: CASSLRAGGKKEQFF; CDR3nt: TGTGCCAGCAGCCTCCGGGCAGGGGGAAAAAAAGAGCAGTTCTTC
d_gene: -; j_gene: TRBJ2-7; abundance: -; v_gene: TRBV7-6; CDR3aa: CASSFTRGEQYF; CDR3nt: TGTGCCAGCAGCTTTACACGGGGCGAGCAGTACTTC
d_gene: -; j_gene: TRBJ1-6; abundance: -; v_gene: TRBV4-2; CDR3aa: CASSQDGLGQIYNSPLHF; CDR3nt: TGTGCCAGCAGCCAAGATGGCCTCGGACAGATCTATAATTCACCCCTCCACTTT
d_gene: -; j_gene: TRBJ1-2; abundance: -; v_gene: TRBV6-5; CDR3aa: CASRITENYGYTF; CDR3nt: TGTGCCAGCAGGATTACAGAGAACTATGGCTACACCTTC
d_gene: -; j_gene: TRBJ1-1; abundance: -; v_gene: TRBV7-9; CDR3aa: CASSLGEGFWGEAFF; CDR3nt: TGTGCCAGCAGCCTGGGAGAGGGGTTTTGGGGTGAAGCTTTCTTT
d_gene: -; j_gene: TRBJ2-4; abundance: -; v_gene: TRBV11-3; CDR3aa: CASSLGAVNIQYF; CDR3nt: TGTGCCAGCAGCTTAGGGGCGGTAAACATTCAGTACTTC
d_gene: -; j_gene: TRBJ2-5; abundance: -; v_gene: TRBV4-2; CDR3aa: CASSQEYRRAETQYF; CDR3nt: TGTGCCAGCAGCCAAGAATACCGGAGGGCGGAGACCCAGTACTTC
d_gene: TRBD2; j_gene: TRBJ2-3; abundance: -; v_gene: TRBV14; CDR3aa: CASSRIKPGLASSTDTQYF; CDR3nt: TGTGCCAGCAGCCGCATTAAGCCGGGACTAGCGTCGAGCACAGATACGCAGTATTTT
d_gene: -; j_gene: TRBJ1-5; abundance: -; v_gene: TRBV27; CDR3aa: CASSLLGSAGGISQPQHF; CDR3nt: TGTGCCAGCAGTTTGTTGGGTTCGGCCGGAGGGATTAGTCAGCCCCAGCATTTT
d_gene: -; j_gene: TRBJ1-1; abundance: -; v_gene: TRBV6-5; CDR3aa: CASSYSAGARTEAFF; CDR3nt: TGTGCCAGCAGTTACTCGGCAGGGGCGAGGACTGAAGCTTTCTTT
d_gene: -; j_gene: TRBJ2-2; abundance: -; v_gene: TRBV6-9; CDR3aa: CASSPQQLTGELFF; CDR3nt: TGTGCCAGCAGTCCCCAACAGCTCACCGGGGAGCTGTTTTTT
d_gene: -; j_gene: TRBJ2-7; abundance: -; v_gene: TRBV4-3; CDR3aa: CASSHTEVSSYEQYF; CDR3nt: TGCGCCAGCAGCCATACCGAGGTCTCATCCTACGAGCAGTACTTC
d_gene: -; j_gene: TRBJ2-3; abundance: -; v_gene: TRBV5-1; CDR3aa: CASSLATDTQYF; CDR3nt: TGCGCCAGCAGCTTGGCGACAGATACGCAGTATTTT
d_gene: TRBD2; j_gene: TRBJ2-2; abundance: few; v_gene: TRBV9; CDR3aa: CASSGRTSGGAVGELFF; CDR3nt: TGTGCCAGCAGCGGACGGACTAGCGGGGGGGCAGTAGGGGAGCTGTTTTTT
d_gene: -; j_gene: TRBJ2-7; abundance: -; v_gene: TRBV4-3; CDR3aa: CASSRDSSGGYEQYF; CDR3nt: TGCGCCAGCAGCCGAGATTCCTCTGGGGGCTACGAGCAGTACTTC
d_gene: TRBD1; j_gene: TRBJ1-5; abundance: -; v_gene: TRBV5-6; CDR3aa: CASSADRGSSNQPQHF; CDR3nt: TGTGCCAGCAGCGCCGACAGGGGTTCTAGCAATCAGCCCCAGCATTTT
d_gene: -; j_gene: TRBJ2-7; abundance: -; v_gene: TRBV28; CDR3aa: CASSPGLGLARYEQYF; CDR3nt: TGTGCCAGCAGTCCAGGACTCGGGCTAGCGCGATACGAGCAGTACTTC
d_gene: -; j_gene: TRBJ2-7; abundance: -; v_gene: TRBV11-2; CDR3aa: CASSFPWADYEQYF; CDR3nt: TGTGCCAGCAGCTTCCCATGGGCCGATTACGAGCAGTACTTC
d_gene: -; j_gene: TRBJ1-2; abundance: -; v_gene: TRBV19; CDR3aa: CASSRRQEYYGYTF; CDR3nt: TGTGCCAGTAGTAGACGGCAGGAATATTATGGCTACACCTTC